This record looks at one TCR beta chain sequence and its context. V was pared by 5 bases and J by 6 bases, with 7 bases of the junction left unmatched. Germline V gene sequence: CDR1 MNHEY, CDR2 SVGAGI. This CDR3 spans 13 amino acids. This record belongs to a study of blood T cell repertoires in COVID-19. Study summary: Researchers got acute and convalescent COVID-19 samples from the United States, Italy and Spain. The analysed material was cDNA or gDNA that came from T cells, B-cell-depleted T cells, or PBMCs.

How the authors handled the data: Amplifying reference gene primers gave estimates of nucleated cell counts. Only in-frame clones appear in the TCRdb table, and some are missing; sequencing was by immunoSEQ multiplex PCR. V, J and clone size derive from that table, while D and trimming were established from the DNA sequence. In the table there are about 74,000 clones, 70% to 80% of which are singletons. The sequence was obtained from a human donor in a cohort sampled during active COVID-19. J is TRBJ2-7 and V is TRBV6-5, with 7 bases matching TRBD1. Sequenced sample: peripheral blood. This CDR3 is CASSPTGAGEQYF. Here the CDR3 DNA reads TGTGCCAGCAGTCCAACAGGGGCCGGCGAGCAGTACTTC.